This T cell receptor beta chain emerged from a study of Ad26.COV2.S vaccination and SARS-CoV-2 variants. Study overall: Recipients of Ad26.COV2.S got it intramuscularly, once or twice 56 days apart.

From germline, CDR1 is MNHEY and CDR2 SVGAGI. V lost 2 bases and J lost 8, with 11 bases in between. The CDR3 spans 13 residues. The data were produced by immunoSEQ multiplex PCR, yet TCRdb's version contains in-frame clones alone and is incomplete. The top ten clones hold roughly 3.1% of a sample with 350,000 to 450,000 clones, around nine tenths of them seen once. Treatment given: roughly 20 received Ad26.COV2.S at low or high dose, single or two shots; about 5 received placebo; per-sample allocation not given. Sampling was performed 63 days after the first vaccine or placebo injection. This Boston cohort included adults aged 18-55 years.

The V call is TRBV6-5, the J call TRBJ2-3; D remains unclear. This TCR was recovered from a person between 18 and 59 years old who received the Ad26.COV2.S COVID-19 vaccine or a placebo. Source: peripheral blood, taken in a trial of Ad26.COV2.S vaccine versus placebo. CDR3 loop: CASSYESSGTQYF. In DNA, the CDR3 is TGTGCCAGCAGTTACGAGAGTAGTGGTACGCAGTATTTT.